The source of this T cell receptor beta chain is a study of neurological immune-mediated disorders. Study-level results: In HTLV-1-associated myelopathy, TCR clonal expansion was greatest, whereas multiple sclerosis had the least, falling below healthy controls.

As for time point: technical triplicate 2. Germline V CDR1 and CDR2: KGHSH, LQKENI. This CDR3 region has 14 residues. The germline V and J ends were trimmed by 3 bases and 6 bases, with 14 bases remaining between them. This clonotype occurred a few times. Antigen: not known. With 10-nucleotide random UMIs included, cDNA was synthesized by 5'RACE. The authors obtained over 180 million TCR-beta sequences from 15-18 subjects per sequencing run. Each CDR3 protein gets one entry after TCRdb re-called the 5' RACE reads with MiXCR. The sample lists about 59,000 distinct CDR3 sequences; about 25% were seen once.

This sequence originates from a man aged 55 to 70 with HTLV-1-associated myelopathy (HAM/TSP). V and J are TRBV18 and TRBJ2-5; no clear D. The sequenced material came from PBMCs. This chain's CDR3 is CASSPRARRQTQYF. The CDR3 nucleotides are TGTGCCAGCTCACCCCGGGCCCGGCGTCAGACCCAGTACTTC.